This passage covers 24 T cell receptor beta chains from one sample sequenced in a study of identical twins. TCRdb re-analysed the 5' RACE reads in MiXCR, keeping a single row per CDR3 protein. The sample yields around 570,000 distinct CDR3 sequences, 9.5% to 10% seen once. These same records also appear under a second study, on yellow fever vaccine responses in identical twins.

Sequencing was performed on PBMCs. Receptors were obtained from a woman aged 18 to 35 in good health.

The genes are TRBV5-6 and TRBJ1-1; D uncertain. Germline loops: CDR1 SGHDT, CDR2 YYEEEE. The CDR3 length is 13 residues. Trimming pared 4 bases from V and 3 bases from J, leaving 10 bases between. CDR3 region: CASSVPGYTEAFF. The DNA for the CDR3 is TGTGCCAGCAGCGTTCCGGGTTACACTGAAGCTTTCTTT.

This clonotype was counted many times. V gene TRBV4-3 combines with J gene TRBJ2-1; 9 positions agree with TRBD1. The CDR3 has 17 amino acids. V shed 0 bases and J 4 bases; nucleotides not matched to a gene: 7. In germline, CDR1 is LGHNA, CDR2 YSLEER. The CDR3 DNA reads as TGCGCCAGCAGCCAAGATACAGGGGGCCTTATATACAATGAGCAGTTCTTC. This translates into CASSQDTGGLIYNEQFF.

This clonotype was recorded a few times. This chain connects TRBV5-1 to TRBJ2-5; D might be TRBD1 (7 bases). Germline-derived CDR1 and CDR2 are SGHRS and YFSETQ. V was pared by 6 bases and J by 5 bases, with 17 bases between. The CDR3 runs 14 residues. CDR3 loop: CASNIGGGKETQYF. CDR3 DNA sequence: TGCGCCAGCAACATTGGAGGGGGCAAGGAGACCCAGTACTTC.

This clonotype was seen a handful of times. This chain joins TRBV6-2 or TRBV6-3 and TRBJ2-1; the match to TRBD1 covers 11 bases. There are 16 residues in the CDR3. Germline trimming cut 6 bases from V and 10 bases from J; bases unmatched to any gene: 14. Looked up from germline, CDR1 is MNHEY and CDR2 is SVGEGT. This CDR3 reads CASSGSDRGRMGEQFF. The CDR3 DNA reads TGTGCCAGCAGCGGATCGGACAGGGGGCGGATGGGCGAGCAGTTCTTC.

The rearrangement joins TRBV7-8 to TRBJ2-3; either TRBD1 or TRBD2 may supply D (5 bases each). The germline V gene has CDR1 SGHVS and CDR2 FQNEAQ. The CDR3 has 15 amino acids. The V and J ends lost 0 bases and 0 bases respectively, with 7 bases between them. The CDR3 nucleotides read TGTGCCAGCAGCTTAGCTTGGGACAGCACAGATACGCAGTATTTT. This translates into CASSLAWDSTDTQYF. Together with reference TRBV7-8 and TRBJ2-3, the CDR3 gives the full variable domain: GAGVSQSPRYKVAKRGQDVALRCDPISGHVSLFWYQQALGQGPEFLTYFQNEAQLDKSGLPSDRFFAERPEGSVSTLKIQRTQQEDSAVYLCASSLAWDSTDTQYFGPGTRLTVL.

This clonotype was observed a few times. The chain uses TRBV7-9 and TRBJ2-4; tentative D call: TRBD1 (5 bases). The germline CDR1 and CDR2 sequences are SEHNR and FQNEAQ (reference sequence). The CDR3 consists of 17 residues. The V and J ends lost 2 bases and 0 bases respectively, with 14 bases between them. CDR3 nucleotide sequence: TGTGCCAGCAGCTTATCGTCGGCAGGGCGAGCCAAAAACATTCAGTACTTC. As protein: CASSLSSAGRAKNIQYF.

Comments on this clonotype: With a much larger clone just one base away, this may be a read error. The rearrangement links TRBV20-1 to TRBJ2-2; D not resolved. The CDR3 length is 15 residues. Germline CDR1 is DFQATT and CDR2 is SNEGSKA (reference sequence). Trimming removed 5 bases at V and 1 base at J, with 14 bases between. DNA of the CDR3: TGCAGTGCTGAAGGGAATAGCTGGAACACCGGGGAGCTGTTTTTT. This codes for CSAEGNSWNTGELFF.

This clonotype was seen ten or more times. The chain carries TRBV10-3 and TRBJ2-6; 8 positions agree with TRBD1. The CDR3 has 17 amino acids. Germline CDR1 and CDR2: ENHRY and SYGVKD. The J segment lost 0 bases and the V segment lost 4 bases, leaving 5 bases of the junction unmatched. The CDR3 sequence is CAISGQGNHSGANVLTF. The DNA of the CDR3 is TGTGCCATCAGTGGACAGGGGAACCACTCTGGGGCCAACGTCCTGACTTTC.

J is TRBJ2-1 and V is TRBV4-1; no firm D call. Germline V gene data show CDR1 as MGHRA and CDR2 as YSYEKL. V gave up 1 base and J gave up 0 bases, with 10 bases separating them. This CDR3 has 16 residues. CDR3 nucleotide sequence: TGCGCCAGCAGCCAAGGTACTCTCTCCTCCTACAATGAGCAGTTCTTC. Its protein is CASSQGTLSSYNEQFF.

The CDR3: CTSSEATGVDEQFF. CDR3 DNA: TGCACCAGCAGCGAAGCGACAGGGGTTGATGAGCAGTTCTTC. J is TRBJ2-1 and V is TRBV1; the table names TRBD1, a call not compared with the DNA. TRBV1 is annotated as a pseudogene. The CDR3 loop spans 14 amino acids.

This sequence joins TRBV7-9 and TRBJ2-1, with 7 nucleotides matching TRBD2. The trim removed 2 bases at V and 8 bases at J, leaving 3 bases unmatched. CDR1 is SEHNR and CDR2 is FQNEAQ in the germline V gene (reference sequence). There are 13 residues in the CDR3. The CDR3 reads CASSLLLADEQFF. CDR3 DNA: TGTGCCAGCAGCTTATTGCTAGCGGATGAGCAGTTCTTC.

This clonotype was found many times. V and J are TRBV7-2 and TRBJ2-3, with D perhaps matching TRBD2 (6 bases). The length of the CDR3 is 15 residues. Trimming shortened V by 1 base and J by 0 bases, and 8 bases separated the two germline ends. Germline loops: CDR1 SGHTA, CDR2 FQGNSA. This chain's CDR3 is CASSLVAGSTDTQYF. DNA for the CDR3: TGTGCCAGCAGCTTAGTCGCGGGGAGCACAGATACGCAGTATTTT.

The chain carries TRBV9 and TRBJ1-1; D is possibly TRBD1 (6 bases). CDR1 is SGDLS, CDR2 YYNGEE, per germline. Trimming stripped 3 bases from V and 1 base from J, with 13 bases between. The CDR3 totals 15 residues. CDR3 nucleotides: TGTGCCAGCAGCGGACGACAGGAGAAGAACACTGAAGCTTTCTTT. Translation gives CASSGRQEKNTEAFF.

This clonotype was detected ten times or more. The chain combines TRBV5-1 with TRBJ2-5; 10 bases line up with TRBD1. V trimming: 1 base; J trimming: 5 bases; junction bases outside the gene matches: 2. Germline assignment: CDR1 SGHRS and CDR2 YFSETQ. The CDR3 is 14 residues long. The CDR3 loop is CASSLSGQGETQYF. For the CDR3, the DNA is TGCGCCAGCAGCTTGTCGGGACAGGGGGAGACCCAGTACTTC.

The chain carries TRBV20-1 and TRBJ2-5, with 11 nucleotides matching TRBD2. Looked up from germline, CDR1 is DFQATT and CDR2 is SNEGSKA (reference sequence). The CDR3 extends over 15 amino acids. J lost 7 bases, V lost 6 bases, and 13 bases had no gene match. The CDR3 sequence is CSARDGTSGGWTQYF. CDR3 bases: TGCAGTGCGCGAGACGGGACTAGCGGAGGCTGGACCCAGTACTTC.

This clonotype came up a few times. V usage is TRBV14 and J usage is TRBJ2-1; no firm D call. Trimming shortened V by 1 base and J by 8 bases, and 6 bases separated the two germline ends. The CDR3 covers 12 residues. Germline V lookup: CDR1 SGHDN, CDR2 FVKESK. The CDR3 loop reads CASSQGYDEQFF. Here the CDR3 DNA reads TGTGCCAGCAGCCAAGGGTATGATGAGCAGTTCTTC. Based on the CDR3 plus reference TRBV14 and TRBJ2-1, the full variable domain is EAGVTQFPSHSVIEKGQTVTLRCDPISGHDNLYWYRRVMGKEIKFLLHFVKESKQDESGMPNNRFLAERTGGTYSTLKVQPAELEDSGVYFCASSQGYDEQFFGPGTRLTVL.

This clonotype came up a few times. CDR3 sequence: CASSVDGLSGNTIYF. The CDR3 DNA reads as TGCGCCAGCAGCGTTGACGGTCTCTCTGGAAACACCATATATTTT. The chain is built from TRBV5-1 and TRBJ1-3; D unclear. Between the trimmed V and J ends, which lost 4 bases and 0 bases, there was a span of 11 bases. The CDR3 is 15 residues long. Per the germline V gene, CDR1 is SGHRS and CDR2 is YFSETQ. The full variable domain, rest sourced from reference TRBV5-1 and TRBJ1-3, is KAGVTQTPRYLIKTRGQQVTLSCSPISGHRSVSWYQQTPGQGLQFLFEYFSETQRNKGNFPGRFSGRQFSNSRSEMNVSTLELGDSALYLCASSVDGLSGNTIYFGEGSWLTVV.

This clonotype has just one count. In DNA, the CDR3 is TGTGCCTGGAGTATGTACGTGACATACGAGCAGTACTTC. The encoded protein is CAWSMYVTYEQYF. The genes are TRBV30 and TRBJ2-7, with D unresolved. V was trimmed by 2 bases and J by 4 bases, leaving 12 bases between them. Germline V gene data show CDR1 as GTSNPN and CDR2 as SVGIG (reference sequence). The CDR3 is made up of 13 amino acids.

This clonotype came up many times. V usage is TRBV5-1 and J usage is TRBJ2-2; D not resolved. Germline CDR1 SGHRS, CDR2 YFSETQ. Trimming took 0 bases from V and 3 from J, leaving 6 bases between them. The CDR3 runs 14 residues. The CDR3 DNA follows: TGCGCCAGCAGCTTGGGGGATCACACCGGGGAGCTGTTTTTT. Residues: CASSLGDHTGELFF.

The table lists this clonotype with many counts. The chain uses TRBV28 and TRBJ1-2, with D possibly TRBD1 on 5 matching bases. This CDR3 is built from 15 residues. Germline V gives CDR1 MDHEN, CDR2 SYDVKM. V shed 6 bases and J shed 3 bases, with 17 bases lying between them. The DNA for the CDR3 is TGTGCCAGCAGAGATCTCCGGGACGGCCACTATGGCTACACCTTC. Amino acid sequence: CASRDLRDGHYGYTF.

V gene TRBV5-5 combines with J gene TRBJ1-5, with a weak D call TRBD1 (6 bases). Germline loops: CDR1 SGHKS, CDR2 YYEKEE (reference sequence). There are 13 residues in the CDR3. V lost 7 bases and J 2 bases, leaving 10 bases between the germline ends. The CDR3 nucleotides read TGTGCCAGCCAGGGGATGGGCAATCAGCCCCAGCATTTT. Its protein product is CASQGMGNQPQHF.

The CDR3 DNA sequence: TGCGCCAGTGGACAGACCTCCTACGAGCAGTACTTC. Translated, it gives CASGQTSYEQYF. The chain has TRBV10-1 and TRBJ2-7, with D possibly TRBD1 on 6 matching bases. CDR3 size: 12 residues. CDR1 is WNHNN and CDR2 is SYGVQD in the germline V gene (reference sequence). V was pared by 9 bases and J by 0 bases, with 9 bases between.

This clonotype has a count of ten or more. The CDR3 here is CASSSGQGSLDEQYF. CDR3 nucleotides: TGTGCCAGCAGCTCGGGACAGGGTAGTCTCGACGAGCAGTACTTC. This chain uses TRBV7-9 with TRBJ2-7, with 9 bases fitting TRBD1. The CDR3 has 15 residues. The J segment lost 5 bases and the V segment lost 4 bases, leaving 9 bases of the junction unmatched. Germline CDR1 is SEHNR and CDR2 is FQNEAQ (reference sequence).

CDR3 DNA sequence: TGCAGTGCTACTACGACCATGCCTAGCGGATACTACAATGAGCAGTTCTTC. It codes for CSATTTMPSGYYNEQFF. The gene calls are TRBV20-1 and TRBJ2-1; 7 bases fit TRBD2. The CDR3 runs to 17 residues. From germline, CDR1 is DFQATT and CDR2 SNEGSKA (reference sequence). The V and J ends lost 4 bases and 3 bases, in that order; junction bases with no gene match: 15.